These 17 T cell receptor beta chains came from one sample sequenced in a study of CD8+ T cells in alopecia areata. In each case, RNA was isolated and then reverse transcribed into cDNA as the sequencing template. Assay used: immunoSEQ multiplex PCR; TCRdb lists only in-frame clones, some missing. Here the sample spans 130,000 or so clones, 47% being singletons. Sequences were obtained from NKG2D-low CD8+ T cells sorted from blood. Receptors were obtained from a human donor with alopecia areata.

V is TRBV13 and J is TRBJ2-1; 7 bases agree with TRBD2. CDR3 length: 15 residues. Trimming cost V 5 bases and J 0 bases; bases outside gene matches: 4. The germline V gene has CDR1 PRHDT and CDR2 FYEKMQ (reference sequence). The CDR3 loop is CASSPRTSSYNEQFF. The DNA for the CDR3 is TGTGCCAGCAGCCCGAGGACTAGCTCCTACAATGAGCAGTTCTTC.

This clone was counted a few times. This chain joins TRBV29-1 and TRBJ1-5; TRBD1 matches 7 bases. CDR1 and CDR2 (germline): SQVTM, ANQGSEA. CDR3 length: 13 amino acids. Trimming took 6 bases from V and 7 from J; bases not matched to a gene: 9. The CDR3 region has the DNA TGCAGCGTGGGGGGGACAGAAAACCAGCCCCAGCATTTT. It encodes CSVGGTENQPQHF.

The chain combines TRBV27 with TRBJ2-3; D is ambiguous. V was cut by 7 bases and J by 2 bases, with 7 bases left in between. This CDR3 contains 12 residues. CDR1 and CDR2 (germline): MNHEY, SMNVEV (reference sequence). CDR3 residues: CASTSSTDTQYF. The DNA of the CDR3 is TGTGCCAGCACCTCATCCACAGATACGCAGTATTTT.

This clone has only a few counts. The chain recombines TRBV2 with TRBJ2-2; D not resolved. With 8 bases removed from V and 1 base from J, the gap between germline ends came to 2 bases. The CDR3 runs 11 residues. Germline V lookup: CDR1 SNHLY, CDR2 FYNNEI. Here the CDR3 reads CASQNTGELFF. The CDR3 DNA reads TGTGCCAGCCAGAACACCGGGGAGCTGTTTTTT.

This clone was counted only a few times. The CDR3 here is CSVPSGASYNEQFF. CDR3 bases: TGCAGCGTCCCTAGCGGGGCTTCCTACAATGAGCAGTTCTTC. The V gene is TRBV29-1, the J gene TRBJ2-1; the match to TRBD2 covers 9 bases. The CDR3 runs 14 residues. Trimming cost V 6 bases and J 1 base; bases outside gene matches: 4. Germline CDR1 and CDR2: SQVTM and ANQGSEA.

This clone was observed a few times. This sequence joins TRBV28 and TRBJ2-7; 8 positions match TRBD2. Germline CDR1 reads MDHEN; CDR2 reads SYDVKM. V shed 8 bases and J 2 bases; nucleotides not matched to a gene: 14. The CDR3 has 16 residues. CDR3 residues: CASLEAAGGAAYEQYF. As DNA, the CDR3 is TGTGCCAGCCTGGAAGCGGCGGGAGGTGCTGCCTACGAGCAGTACTTC.

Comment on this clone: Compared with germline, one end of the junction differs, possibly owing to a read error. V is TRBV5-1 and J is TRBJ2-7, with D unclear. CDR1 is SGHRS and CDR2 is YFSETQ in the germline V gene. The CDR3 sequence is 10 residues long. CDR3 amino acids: CASSLGQTSF. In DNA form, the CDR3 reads TGCGCCAGCAGCTTGGGACAAACATCTTTC.

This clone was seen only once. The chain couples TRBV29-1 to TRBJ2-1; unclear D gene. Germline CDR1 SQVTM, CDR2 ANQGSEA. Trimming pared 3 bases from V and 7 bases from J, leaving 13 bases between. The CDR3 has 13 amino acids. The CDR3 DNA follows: TGCAGCGTTGAGACCGGTCTCCAGAATGAGCAGTTCTTC. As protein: CSVETGLQNEQFF.

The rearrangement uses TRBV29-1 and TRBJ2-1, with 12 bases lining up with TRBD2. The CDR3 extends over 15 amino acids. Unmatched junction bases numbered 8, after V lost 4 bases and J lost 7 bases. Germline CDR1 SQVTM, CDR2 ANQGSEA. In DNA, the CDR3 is TGCAGCGTTGTAGTCCTAGCGGGGGGGCCAAATGAGCAGTTCTTC. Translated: CSVVVLAGGPNEQFF.

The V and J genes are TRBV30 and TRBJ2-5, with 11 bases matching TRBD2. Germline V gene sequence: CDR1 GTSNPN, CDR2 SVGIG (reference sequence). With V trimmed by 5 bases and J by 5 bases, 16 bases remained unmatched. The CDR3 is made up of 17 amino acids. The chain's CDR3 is CAWYSPVSGGAFETQYF. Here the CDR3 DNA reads TGTGCCTGGTATTCTCCTGTTAGCGGGGGGGCCTTTGAGACCCAGTACTTC.

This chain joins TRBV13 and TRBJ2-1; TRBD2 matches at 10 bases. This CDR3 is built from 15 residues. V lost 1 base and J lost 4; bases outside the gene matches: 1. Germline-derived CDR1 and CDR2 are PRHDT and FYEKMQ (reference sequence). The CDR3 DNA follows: TGTGCCAGCAGCTTAGAACTAGCGGGGTACAATGAGCAGTTCTTC. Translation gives CASSLELAGYNEQFF.

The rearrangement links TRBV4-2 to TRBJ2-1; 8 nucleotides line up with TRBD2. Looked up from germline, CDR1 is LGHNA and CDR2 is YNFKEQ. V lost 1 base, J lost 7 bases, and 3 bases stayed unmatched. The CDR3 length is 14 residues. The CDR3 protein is CASSQAGGPNEQFF. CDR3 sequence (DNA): TGTGCCAGCAGCCAAGCGGGGGGGCCTAATGAGCAGTTCTTC.

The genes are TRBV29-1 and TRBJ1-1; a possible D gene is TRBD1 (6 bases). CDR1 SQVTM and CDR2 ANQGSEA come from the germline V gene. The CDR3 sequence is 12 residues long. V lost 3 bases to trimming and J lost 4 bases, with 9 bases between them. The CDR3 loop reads CSVEGQPTEAFF. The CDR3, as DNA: TGCAGCGTTGAGGGACAACCCACTGAAGCTTTCTTT.

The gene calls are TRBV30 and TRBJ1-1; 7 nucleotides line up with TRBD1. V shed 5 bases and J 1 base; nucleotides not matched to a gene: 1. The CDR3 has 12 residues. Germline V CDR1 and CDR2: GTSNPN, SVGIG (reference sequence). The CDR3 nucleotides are TGTGCCTGGCGGGACAGGAACACTGAAGCTTTCTTT. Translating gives CAWRDRNTEAFF.

The CDR3 DNA is TGTGCCAGCAGCCCAGGGACAGGGACGCCCTACGAGCAGTACTTC. This gives the protein CASSPGTGTPYEQYF. The rearrangement joins TRBV7-9 to TRBJ2-7; 9 nucleotides agree with TRBD1. The germline CDR1 and CDR2 sequences are SEHNR and FQNEAQ (reference sequence). This CDR3 spans 15 amino acids. J gave up 2 bases and V 5 bases, and 7 bases lay outside the gene matches.

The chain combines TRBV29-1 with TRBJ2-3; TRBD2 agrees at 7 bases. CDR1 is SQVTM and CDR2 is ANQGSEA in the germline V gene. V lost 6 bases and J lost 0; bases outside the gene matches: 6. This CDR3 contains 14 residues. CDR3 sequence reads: CSVRLAASTDTQYF. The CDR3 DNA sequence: TGCAGCGTAAGACTAGCAGCTAGCACAGATACGCAGTATTTT.

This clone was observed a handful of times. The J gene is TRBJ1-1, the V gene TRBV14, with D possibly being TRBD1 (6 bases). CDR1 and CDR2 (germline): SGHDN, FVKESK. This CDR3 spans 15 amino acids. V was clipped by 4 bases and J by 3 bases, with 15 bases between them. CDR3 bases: TGTGCCAGCAGCCGCCGCGGGACATTCGACACTGAAGCTTTCTTT. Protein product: CASSRRGTFDTEAFF.